Listed below are T cell receptor beta chains from one sample, sequenced in a study of T-cell reconstitution after alpha-beta-depleted transplantation in children. MiXCR, run by TCRdb on the PCR reads, gives a single entry per CDR3 protein. The table includes around 29,000 distinct CDR3 sequences, 6.3% detected once. The source material was PBMCs, mostly from graft donor cells, sampled 180 days after TCRalphabeta/CD19-depleted stem cell transplant. The receptors originated from a male patient aged 10-17 years who had a stem cell transplant for acute myeloid leukemia, so the T cells may come from the graft donor. Both conserved end residues are part of each CDR3. A D gene is named only where the DNA matches it firmly. Clone size is stated in some rows and not others, as once, few, many or a class when expanded.

>TRBV4-2|NA|TRBJ1-1|many|14
CASSPPTENTEAFF
TGTGCCAGCAGCCCCCCCACAGAGAACACTGAAGCTTTCTTT
>TRBV20-1|TRBD1|TRBJ2-5|medium-sized|15
CSARAGTGFRETQYF
TGCAGTGCTAGAGCCGGGACAGGGTTTCGGGAGACCCAGTACTTC
>TRBV6-2/TRBV6-3|TRBD2|TRBJ2-1|many|16
CASSPLRRTSFTEQFF
TGTGCCAGCAGCCCTTTACGCCGGACTAGTTTTACTGAGCAGTTCTTC
>TRBV24-1|NA|TRBJ2-2|many|15
CATSPSGASTGELFF
TGTGCCACCAGTCCTTCCGGGGCATCCACCGGGGAGCTGTTTTTT
>TRBV11-2|TRBD1|TRBJ1-4|many|15
CASSLTGQVGEKLFF
TGTGCCAGCAGCTTGACGGGACAGGTGGGGGAAAAACTGTTTTTT
>TRBV30|TRBD2|TRBJ2-7|NA|20
CAWSVRGSLTSGRTAYEQYF
TGTGCCTGGAGTGTAAGGGGGTCTCTGACTAGCGGGAGGACGGCCTACGAGCAGTACTTC
>TRBV6-2/TRBV6-3|TRBD2|TRBJ2-2|many|17
CASSYSGSGRDTGELFF
TGTGCCAGCAGTTACTCGGGGAGCGGGAGGGACACCGGGGAGCTGTTTTTT
>TRBV20-1|NA|TRBJ1-4|many|14
CSARDLREGEKLFF
TGCAGTGCTAGAGATCTGAGGGAGGGTGAAAAACTGTTTTTT
>TRBV27|NA|TRBJ2-6|many|16
CASSLEPAVGANVLTF
TGTGCCAGCAGTTTGGAACCCGCGGTTGGGGCCAACGTCCTGACTTTC
>TRBV5-6|TRBD1|TRBJ2-7|many|15
CASSLPGTGSYEQYF
TGTGCCAGCAGCTTGCCCGGGACAGGGTCCTACGAGCAGTACTTC
>TRBV29-1|NA|TRBJ1-1|many|13
CSGSGRWNTEAFF
TGCAGCGGCTCGGGGAGATGGAACACTGAAGCTTTCTTT
>TRBV24-1|NA|TRBJ1-1|NA|15
CATSDPRRGNAEAFF
TGTGCCACCAGTGATCCCAGGAGGGGGAACGCTGAAGCTTTCTTT
>TRBV7-2|TRBD2|TRBJ2-5|many|17
CASGLSGRASLQETQYF
TGTGCCAGCGGACTCAGCGGGAGGGCCTCACTCCAAGAGACCCAGTACTTC
>TRBV27|NA|TRBJ2-7|many|13
CASSYLGFYEQYF
TGTGCCAGCAGTTACCTTGGATTCTACGAGCAGTACTTC
>TRBV5-1|NA|TRBJ2-7|many|14
CASSLALGRGEQYF
TGCGCCAGCAGCTTGGCCCTTGGGCGCGGCGAGCAGTACTTC
>TRBV10-3|NA|TRBJ2-1|many|16
CAISEPGQLNLDEQFF
TGTGCCATCAGTGAGCCGGGACAACTAAACCTCGATGAGCAGTTCTTC
>TRBV7-2|NA|TRBJ1-1|many|12
CASSSSWGEAFF
TGTGCCAGCAGCTCCAGCTGGGGGGAAGCTTTCTTT
>TRBV20-1|NA|TRBJ2-1|many|16
CSARGGAAGASNEQFF
TGCAGTGCTAGAGGGGGGGCTGCGGGAGCGAGCAATGAGCAGTTCTTC
>TRBV20-1|NA|TRBJ1-5|NA|13
CSASRGTNQPQHF
TGCAGTGCTAGCAGAGGGACCAATCAGCCCCAGCATTTT
>TRBV7-3|TRBD2|TRBJ2-1|many|17
CASSALAGDFFYNEQFF
TGTGCCAGCAGCGCACTAGCGGGAGACTTCTTCTACAATGAGCAGTTCTTC
>TRBV20-1|TRBD2|TRBJ2-3|many|15
CSARRAGGSTDTQYF
TGCAGTGCTAGACGCGCGGGAGGGAGCACAGATACGCAGTATTTT
>TRBV5-4|NA|TRBJ2-7|few|13
CASSSDPLGEQYF
TGTGCCAGCAGCTCTGACCCCCTGGGCGAGCAGTACTTC
>TRBV4-2|TRBD1|TRBJ1-2|many|16
CASSQDVRDRVYGYTF
TGTGCCAGCAGCCAGGATGTCCGGGACAGGGTCTATGGCTACACCTTC
>TRBV20-1|NA|TRBJ2-1|many|12
CSASSRYNEQFF
TGCAGTGCTAGCTCGCGCTACAATGAGCAGTTCTTC
>TRBV4-2|TRBD1|TRBJ1-2|few|14
CASSHRDSNYGYTF
TGTGCCAGCAGCCACCGGGACAGTAACTATGGCTACACCTTC
>TRBV18|NA|TRBJ2-5|many|13
CASSPQAQETQYF
TGTGCCAGCTCACCTCAGGCCCAAGAGACCCAGTACTTC